Listed below are T cell receptor beta chains from one sample, sequenced in a study of T cell responses to AZD1222 COVID-19 vaccine. Data came from immunoSEQ multiplex PCR; TCRdb stores just in-frame clones and leaves some out. The sample holds about 77,000 clones; about 92% are singletons and the top ten take around 4.5%. The source material was peripheral blood, sampled 28 days after the second AZD1222 dose. Every receptor here comes from an adult who received the AZD1222 COVID-19 vaccine. CDR3s include the opening cysteine and the closing phenylalanine or tryptophan. The D gene is left open where the match is weak. The size field is filled for only some rows; it gives once, few, many or a size class.

CASRFRSGYNNEQFF | TGTGCCAGCAGGTTTAGGAGCGGGTATAACAATGAGCAGTTCTTC | . | TRBJ2-1 | TRBV7-9 | .
CSAALTGGTETQYF | TGCAGCGCCGCTCTTACAGGCGGGACAGAGACCCAGTACTTC | . | TRBJ2-5 | TRBV29-1 | .
CASSYGTSGTPYEQYF | TGCGCCAGCAGCTACGGGACTAGCGGGACCCCCTACGAGCAGTACTTC | . | TRBJ2-7 | TRBV5-1 | TRBD2
CASSPTSGDSVGETQYF | TGCGCCAGCAGCCCTACGTCAGGGGACTCGGTCGGAGAGACCCAGTACTTC | once | TRBJ2-5 | TRBV5-1 | .
CSVDAGNTIYF | TGCAGCGTTGATGCGGGAAACACCATATATTTT | once | TRBJ1-3 | TRBV29-1 | .
CASRGSPSTDTQYF | TGTGCCTCTAGGGGTTCACCTAGCACAGATACGCAGTATTTT | once | TRBJ2-3 | TRBV10-3 | .
CASSPTGTATYGYTF | TGTGCCAGCAGTCCTACCGGGACAGCCACCTATGGCTACACCTTC | few | TRBJ1-2 | TRBV3-1/TRBV3-2 | TRBD1
CASSSSKGPSRTDTQYF | TGTGCCAGCAGTTCCAGCAAGGGACCTTCCCGCACAGATACGCAGTATTTT | . | TRBJ2-3 | TRBV27 | .
CASSALGNSPLHF | TGTGCCAGCAGCGCATTGGGGAATTCACCCCTCCACTTT | . | TRBJ1-6 | TRBV9 | .
CASSLGRGYGYTF | TGTGCCAGCAGCTTAGGTCGGGGCTATGGCTACACCTTC | . | TRBJ1-2 | TRBV7-9 | .
CASSKSVPPRVRETQYF | TGTGCCAGCAGCAAATCGGTCCCCCCCAGGGTTCGAGAGACCCAGTACTTC | . | TRBJ2-5 | TRBV21-1 | .
CAWGLWGNYGYTF | TGTGCCTGGGGCCTGTGGGGAAACTATGGCTACACCTTC | once | TRBJ1-2 | TRBV30 | .
CASSLSPQNYNEQFF | TGTGCCAGCAGCCTGAGCCCCCAGAACTACAATGAGCAGTTCTTC | once | TRBJ2-1 | TRBV7-3 | .
CASSLVRGGYTEAFF | TGTGCCAGCAGCTTAGTTCGAGGGGGTTACACTGAAGCTTTCTTT | . | TRBJ1-1 | TRBV11-2 | .
CASSFGGFYNEQFF | TGTGCCAGCAGTTTTGGGGGATTCTACAATGAGCAGTTCTTC | . | TRBJ2-1 | TRBV27 | .
CATGTAVQRAEAFF | TGTGCCACGGGGACTGCCGTACAACGAGCTGAAGCTTTCTTT | . | TRBJ1-1 | TRBV28 | .
CASSLGTSGRAGEQYF | TGCGCCAGCAGCTTGGGGACTAGCGGGAGGGCCGGCGAGCAGTACTTC | . | TRBJ2-7 | TRBV5-1 | TRBD2
CASSQDDRSTDTQYF | TGTGCCAGCAGCCAAGATGACAGGTCCACAGATACGCAGTATTTT | . | TRBJ2-3 | TRBV3-1/TRBV3-2 | .
CASSGGVRNTEAFF | TGCGCCAGCAGTGGGGGGGTCAGGAACACTGAAGCTTTCTTT | . | TRBJ1-1 | TRBV5-1 | .
CASSYSSTGIYGYTF | TGTGCCAGCAGTTACTCGAGTACAGGGATCTATGGCTACACCTTC | . | TRBJ1-2 | TRBV6-5 | .
CASSPGGGTEAFF | TGTGCCAGCAGCCCGGGCGGGGGGACTGAAGCTTTCTTT | . | TRBJ1-1 | TRBV3-1/TRBV3-2 | .
CAWSGLAGSYEQYF | TGTGCCTGGTCCGGACTAGCGGGGTCCTACGAGCAGTACTTC | . | TRBJ2-7 | TRBV30 | TRBD2
CASSPGTDQAPPQHF | TGTGCCAGCAGCCCTGGGACCGACCAAGCACCGCCCCAGCATTTT | once | TRBJ1-5 | TRBV9 | .
CASSGGRGRMNTEAFF | TGTGCCAGTAGTGGGGGGCGGGGGAGGATGAACACTGAAGCTTTCTTT | . | TRBJ1-1 | TRBV19 | .
CASSSGMKGDTQYF | TGTGCCAGCAGCTCCGGGATGAAGGGAGATACGCAGTATTTT | few | TRBJ2-3 | TRBV5-8 | .
CASSLDGDQYF | TGTGCCAGCAGCTTGGACGGGGACCAGTACTTC | . | TRBJ2-5 | TRBV5-6 | .
CASSSGQGNLNYGYTF | TGTGCCAGCAGTTCGGGACAGGGAAACCTTAACTATGGCTACACCTTC | . | TRBJ1-2 | TRBV28 | TRBD1
CSVFSDQNTGELFF | TGCAGCGTCTTCTCGGACCAGAACACCGGGGAGCTGTTTTTT | . | TRBJ2-2 | TRBV29-1 | .
CASSPVASYEQYF | TGCGCCAGCAGCCCGGTGGCCTCCTACGAGCAGTACTTC | . | TRBJ2-7 | TRBV5-1 | .
CASSQLAGGTDTQYF | TGCGCCAGCAGCCAACTAGCGGGGGGCACAGATACGCAGTATTTT | . | TRBJ2-3 | TRBV4-3 | TRBD2
CAISAVGTGNAGNEQFF | TGTGCCATCAGTGCAGTCGGCACAGGGAACGCGGGGAATGAGCAGTTCTTC | . | TRBJ2-1 | TRBV10-3 | .
CASSGTSGRSEQYF | TGCGCCAGCAGTGGGACTAGCGGGAGGTCCGAGCAGTACTTC | . | TRBJ2-7 | TRBV4-1 | TRBD2
CASSPAPRIRNSDEQFF | TGTGCCAGTAGTCCTGCCCCGAGGATTAGGAACAGCGATGAGCAGTTCTTC | . | TRBJ2-1 | TRBV19 | .
CASSLPDRVSGYTF | TGTGCCAGCAGTTTACCGGACAGGGTTAGTGGCTACACCTTC | . | TRBJ1-2 | TRBV27 | TRBD1
CASSGTSRGYNEQFF | TGCGCCAGCAGCGGGACTAGCCGGGGGTACAATGAGCAGTTCTTC | once | TRBJ2-1 | TRBV5-1 | TRBD2
CASSRLPYTDTQYF | TGTGCCAGCAGCCGACTCCCCTACACAGATACGCAGTATTTT | . | TRBJ2-3 | TRBV11-2 | .
CAWSVMGLDRNKLFF | TGTGCCTGGAGTGTAATGGGCCTAGACAGGAACAAACTGTTTTTT | once | TRBJ1-4 | TRBV30 | .
CASSLDIGSGSGNTIYF | TGTGCCAGCAGCCTGGACATTGGTTCGGGCTCTGGAAACACCATATATTTT | . | TRBJ1-3 | TRBV9 | .
CAWSVSNTEAFF | TGTGCCTGGAGTGTCAGCAACACTGAAGCTTTCTTT | . | TRBJ1-1 | TRBV30 | .
CASSSSGRENNEQFF | TGTGCCAGCAGCTCTAGCGGGAGGGAAAATAATGAGCAGTTCTTC | . | TRBJ2-1 | TRBV7-2 | TRBD2
CASSQRIGSGEETQYF | TGCGCCAGCAGCCAGAGGATAGGTAGCGGCGAAGAGACCCAGTACTTC | . | TRBJ2-5 | TRBV4-3 | .
CASSRTGFSTEAFF | TGTGCCAGCAGTCGGACAGGGTTCTCCACTGAAGCTTTCTTT | . | TRBJ1-1 | TRBV27 | TRBD1
CASSSLGSSGNTIYF | TGTGCCAGCAGTTCACTCGGGAGCTCTGGAAACACCATATATTTT | . | TRBJ1-3 | TRBV28 | .
CASSLGRTANNSPLHF | TGTGCCAGCAGCTTAGGAAGGACGGCAAATAATTCACCCCTCCACTTT | . | TRBJ1-6 | TRBV7-8 | .
CASSESGRPNGYTF | TGCGCCAGCAGTGAGTCAGGGAGACCTAATGGCTACACCTTC | few | TRBJ1-2 | TRBV10-1 | .
CATSPRPGRKYEQYF | TGTGCCACCAGCCCGCGTCCGGGACGAAAATACGAGCAGTACTTC | . | TRBJ2-7 | TRBV15 | .
CASSYSRKGYGYTF | TGTGCCAGCAGTTACTCGAGGAAAGGGTATGGCTACACCTTC | few | TRBJ1-2 | TRBV6-5 | .
CASSESGINYEQYF | TGTGCCAGCAGTGAATCCGGAATCAACTACGAGCAGTACTTC | . | TRBJ2-7 | TRBV25-1 | .
CASSGTGGARVDTQYF | TGCGCCAGCAGCGGGACAGGGGGCGCACGGGTAGATACGCAGTATTTT | . | TRBJ2-3 | TRBV5-1 | TRBD1
CASSEGTGEYQPQHF | TGTGCCAGCAGCGAAGGGACAGGAGAGTATCAGCCCCAGCATTTT | . | TRBJ1-5 | TRBV9 | TRBD1
CASSSLDHGNTEAFF | TGTGCCAGCAGCTCCCTGGACCACGGGAACACTGAAGCTTTCTTT | . | TRBJ1-1 | TRBV7-2 | .
CASSIGTSGPYNEQFF | TGTGCCAGTAGTATAGGGACTAGCGGTCCCTACAATGAGCAGTTCTTC | . | TRBJ2-1 | TRBV19 | TRBD2
CASRLAGYNEQFF | TGTGCCAGCAGGTTAGCGGGGTACAATGAGCAGTTCTTC | . | TRBJ2-1 | TRBV7-2 | TRBD2
CASSSTAGIEAFF | TGTGCCAGCAGCTCGACAGCGGGGATTGAAGCTTTCTTT | . | TRBJ1-1 | TRBV7-9 | .
CASSQDQPEGVMWGYTF | TGCGCCAGCAGCCAAGATCAACCGGAAGGAGTAATGTGGGGCTACACCTTC | . | TRBJ1-2 | TRBV4-3 | .
CASSVETGGSYGYTF | TGTGCCAGCAGTGTCGAGACAGGGGGATCTTATGGCTACACCTTC | . | TRBJ1-2 | TRBV11-2 | TRBD1
CASSVEAGGPTDTQYF | TGTGCCAGCAGCGTAGAAGCAGGGGGCCCCACAGATACGCAGTATTTT | . | TRBJ2-3 | TRBV9 | TRBD1
CASSLIMGKTEAFF | TGTGCCAGCAGCTTAATCATGGGGAAGACTGAAGCTTTCTTT | . | TRBJ1-1 | TRBV11-2 | .
CASSWDRDANQPQHF | TGTGCCAGCAGCTGGGACAGGGATGCCAATCAGCCCCAGCATTTT | . | TRBJ1-5 | TRBV7-9 | TRBD1
CASSSWQEQYF | TGTGCCAGCAGTTCATGGCAGGAGCAGTACTTC | . | TRBJ2-7 | TRBV6-5 | .